A selection of T cell receptor beta chains follows, all from one sample in a study of blood T cell repertoires in COVID-19. Produced via immunoSEQ multiplex PCR; TCRdb's table is partial and in-frame only. Among some 180,000 clones listed, around 80% were seen once. The sequenced sample was PBMCs or T cells enriched from blood (not recorded which). These receptors were collected from a man aged 55 to 70 who had been exposed to COVID-19. Both conserved end residues are part of each CDR3. The D gene is left open where the match is weak. Not every row has a clone size; where given, it reads once, few, many or a size class.

d_gene: NA
v_gene: TRBV27
j_gene: TRBJ2-3
abundance: NA
CDR3aa: CASRKTGTDTQYF
CDR3nt: TGTGCCAGCAGGAAAACAGGGACAGATACGCAGTATTTT

d_gene: TRBD2
v_gene: TRBV28
j_gene: TRBJ2-7
abundance: NA
CDR3aa: CASSSPSGTISYEQYF
CDR3nt: TGTGCCAGCAGTTCCCCTAGCGGGACCATCTCCTACGAGCAGTACTTC

d_gene: TRBD1
v_gene: TRBV19
j_gene: TRBJ2-3
abundance: NA
CDR3aa: CASSNSRGPDTQYF
CDR3nt: TGTGCCAGTAGTAACAGCAGGGGGCCAGATACGCAGTATTTT

d_gene: TRBD2
v_gene: TRBV7-2
j_gene: TRBJ2-3
abundance: NA
CDR3aa: CASSSTPSGRRYF
CDR3nt: TGTGCCAGCAGCTCCACACCTAGCGGCCGGAGGTATTTT

d_gene: TRBD2
v_gene: TRBV5-1
j_gene: TRBJ2-1
abundance: NA
CDR3aa: CASNPGLAYNEQFF
CDR3nt: TGCGCCAGCAATCCGGGACTAGCTTACAATGAGCAGTTCTTC

d_gene: NA
v_gene: TRBV5-1
j_gene: TRBJ2-7
abundance: NA
CDR3aa: CASSLGDSVSYEQYF
CDR3nt: TGCGCCAGCAGCTTGGGGGACTCCGTCTCCTACGAGCAGTACTTC

d_gene: NA
v_gene: TRBV5-4
j_gene: TRBJ1-1
abundance: NA
CDR3aa: CASSLARGLLAEAFF
CDR3nt: TGTGCCAGCAGCTTGGCTCGGGGTTTGTTGGCTGAAGCTTTCTTT

d_gene: TRBD2
v_gene: TRBV5-1
j_gene: TRBJ2-3
abundance: many
CDR3aa: CASSPGLASTDTQYF
CDR3nt: TGCGCCAGCAGCCCGGGACTAGCGAGCACAGATACGCAGTATTTT

d_gene: NA
v_gene: TRBV29-1
j_gene: TRBJ2-4
abundance: NA
CDR3aa: CSVRENKNIQYF
CDR3nt: TGCAGCGTTCGCGAAAACAAAAACATTCAGTACTTC

d_gene: TRBD1
v_gene: TRBV3-1/TRBV3-2
j_gene: TRBJ1-1
abundance: few
CDR3aa: CASRQGDTEAFF
CDR3nt: TGTGCCAGCAGGCAGGGGGACACTGAAGCTTTCTTT

d_gene: TRBD1
v_gene: TRBV5-1
j_gene: TRBJ2-2
abundance: once
CDR3aa: CASSSGQGANTGELFF
CDR3nt: TGCGCCAGCAGCTCCGGACAGGGGGCTAACACCGGGGAGCTGTTTTTT

d_gene: NA
v_gene: TRBV7-6
j_gene: TRBJ1-3
abundance: NA
CDR3aa: CASSLTTGGDLGNTIYF
CDR3nt: TGTGCCAGCAGCCTGACGACAGGAGGCGACTTAGGAAACACCATATATTTT

d_gene: TRBD1
v_gene: TRBV28
j_gene: TRBJ1-5
abundance: NA
CDR3aa: CASSLGTGGNQPQHF
CDR3nt: TGTGCCAGCAGTTTAGGGACAGGGGGCAATCAGCCCCAGCATTTT

d_gene: TRBD2
v_gene: TRBV27
j_gene: TRBJ2-7
abundance: NA
CDR3aa: CASSPTSGYYEQYF
CDR3nt: TGTGCCAGCAGTCCAACTAGCGGATACTACGAGCAGTACTTC

d_gene: TRBD2
v_gene: TRBV10-1
j_gene: TRBJ2-1
abundance: NA
CDR3aa: CASTFSGRASYNEQFF
CDR3nt: TGCGCCAGCACCTTCAGCGGGAGGGCCTCCTACAATGAGCAGTTCTTC

d_gene: TRBD1
v_gene: TRBV5-4
j_gene: TRBJ1-1
abundance: NA
CDR3aa: CASSQGQGRLEAFF
CDR3nt: TGTGCCAGCAGCCAAGGACAGGGCAGGCTAGAAGCTTTCTTT

d_gene: TRBD1
v_gene: TRBV9
j_gene: TRBJ1-3
abundance: few
CDR3aa: CASSEHASGTGPGNTIYF
CDR3nt: TGTGCCAGCAGCGAGCACGCCTCCGGGACAGGTCCCGGGAACACCATATATTTT

d_gene: TRBD1
v_gene: TRBV19
j_gene: TRBJ2-2
abundance: NA
CDR3aa: CASSSTGRTGELFF
CDR3nt: TGTGCCAGTAGTTCGACAGGGCGCACCGGGGAGCTGTTTTTT

d_gene: TRBD1
v_gene: TRBV12-5
j_gene: TRBJ1-1
abundance: once
CDR3aa: CASGLSLSQGMNTEAFF
CDR3nt: TGTGCTAGTGGTTTGTCCCTCTCACAGGGGATGAACACTGAAGCTTTCTTT

d_gene: TRBD1
v_gene: TRBV28
j_gene: TRBJ1-2
abundance: few
CDR3aa: CASRETGGGDYGYTF
CDR3nt: TGTGCCAGCAGGGAGACAGGGGGCGGGGACTATGGCTACACCTTC

d_gene: NA
v_gene: TRBV29-1
j_gene: TRBJ2-1
abundance: NA
CDR3aa: CSAMDRRFSNEQFF
CDR3nt: TGCAGCGCCATGGACAGACGATTCTCCAATGAGCAGTTCTTC

d_gene: NA
v_gene: TRBV12-3/TRBV12-4
j_gene: TRBJ1-1
abundance: NA
CDR3aa: CASSLKRNTEAFF
CDR3nt: TGTGCCAGCAGTTTAAAGAGAAACACTGAAGCTTTCTTT

d_gene: NA
v_gene: TRBV19
j_gene: TRBJ2-7
abundance: few
CDR3aa: CASSPHSGSQYEQYF
CDR3nt: TGTGCCAGTAGTCCACACTCCGGGTCCCAATACGAGCAGTACTTC

d_gene: TRBD1
v_gene: TRBV6-5
j_gene: TRBJ1-2
abundance: NA
CDR3aa: CASSYATGANYGYTF
CDR3nt: TGTGCCAGCAGTTATGCGACAGGGGCGAACTATGGCTACACCTTC

d_gene: NA
v_gene: TRBV19
j_gene: TRBJ1-2
abundance: NA
CDR3aa: CASSQMTGRHYGYTF
CDR3nt: TGTGCCAGTAGTCAAATGACAGGTCGGCACTATGGCTACACCTTC

d_gene: NA
v_gene: TRBV20-1
j_gene: TRBJ2-7
abundance: NA
CDR3aa: CSISGNYEQYF
CDR3nt: TGCAGTATTAGCGGCAACTACGAGCAGTACTTC

d_gene: TRBD2
v_gene: TRBV11-2
j_gene: TRBJ2-7
abundance: NA
CDR3aa: CASSSLAGGSYEQYF
CDR3nt: TGTGCCAGCAGCTCGCTAGCGGGAGGATCCTACGAGCAGTACTTC

d_gene: TRBD1
v_gene: TRBV5-5
j_gene: TRBJ2-5
abundance: once
CDR3aa: CASSAGQGFQETQYF
CDR3nt: TGTGCCAGCAGCGCCGGACAGGGGTTCCAAGAGACCCAGTACTTC

d_gene: TRBD2
v_gene: TRBV29-1
j_gene: TRBJ2-4
abundance: NA
CDR3aa: CSVVTSGSNIQYF
CDR3nt: TGCAGCGTCGTTACTAGCGGGAGTAACATTCAGTACTTC

d_gene: NA
v_gene: TRBV4-1
j_gene: TRBJ2-2
abundance: NA
CDR3aa: CASSQWGVTNTGELFF
CDR3nt: TGCGCCAGCAGCCAATGGGGGGTTACGAACACCGGGGAGCTGTTTTTT

d_gene: TRBD2
v_gene: TRBV9
j_gene: TRBJ2-2
abundance: NA
CDR3aa: CASSPRTSGSFIGELFF
CDR3nt: TGTGCCAGCAGCCCTCGAACTAGCGGGAGTTTCATCGGGGAGCTGTTTTTT

d_gene: TRBD1
v_gene: TRBV30
j_gene: TRBJ1-1
abundance: NA
CDR3aa: CAWSHRGRVTGAFF
CDR3nt: TGTGCCTGGAGTCACAGGGGCAGGGTGACCGGAGCTTTCTTT

d_gene: NA
v_gene: TRBV7-9
j_gene: TRBJ2-4
abundance: NA
CDR3aa: CASSSTLAGVAKNIQYF
CDR3nt: TGTGCCAGCAGTTCTACGTTGGCCGGGGTTGCCAAAAACATTCAGTACTTC

d_gene: TRBD1
v_gene: TRBV6-5
j_gene: TRBJ2-2
abundance: NA
CDR3aa: CASRGTGGFSGELFF
CDR3nt: TGTGCCAGCAGAGGGACAGGGGGCTTTTCCGGGGAGCTGTTTTTT

d_gene: NA
v_gene: TRBV5-1
j_gene: TRBJ2-2
abundance: NA
CDR3aa: CASSTVVQDTGELFF
CDR3nt: TGCGCCAGCAGCACGGTGGTCCAAGACACCGGGGAGCTGTTTTTT

d_gene: NA
v_gene: TRBV2
j_gene: TRBJ1-2
abundance: NA
CDR3aa: CASRHGRDLGYGYTF
CDR3nt: TGTGCCAGCAGGCATGGTAGGGACTTGGGCTATGGCTACACCTTC

d_gene: NA
v_gene: TRBV28
j_gene: TRBJ2-6
abundance: NA
CDR3aa: CASSYLGQPTTGANVLTF
CDR3nt: TGTGCCAGCAGTTACCTAGGACAGCCTACTACTGGGGCCAACGTCCTGACTTTC

d_gene: NA
v_gene: TRBV28
j_gene: TRBJ1-2
abundance: NA
CDR3aa: CASSLAVDYGYTF
CDR3nt: TGTGCCAGCAGTTTAGCGGTCGACTATGGCTACACCTTC

d_gene: TRBD1
v_gene: TRBV6-5
j_gene: TRBJ1-5
abundance: NA
CDR3aa: CASSNLQGSNQPQHF
CDR3nt: TGTGCCAGCAGTAATCTACAGGGGTCCAATCAGCCCCAGCATTTT

d_gene: NA
v_gene: TRBV18
j_gene: TRBJ1-3
abundance: NA
CDR3aa: CASSPLQGGARSTIYF
CDR3nt: TGTGCCAGCTCACCACTCCAGGGAGGGGCACGGAGCACCATATATTTT

d_gene: TRBD2
v_gene: TRBV9
j_gene: TRBJ2-3
abundance: NA
CDR3aa: CASSEGGGLAGNQDTQYF
CDR3nt: TGTGCCAGCAGCGAGGGGGGTGGACTAGCGGGAAACCAAGATACGCAGTATTTT

d_gene: NA
v_gene: TRBV3-1/TRBV3-2
j_gene: TRBJ1-4
abundance: NA
CDR3aa: CASSLWRGDEKLFF
CDR3nt: TGTGCCAGCAGCCTATGGCGGGGGGACGAAAAACTGTTTTTT

d_gene: TRBD1
v_gene: TRBV3-1/TRBV3-2
j_gene: TRBJ1-5
abundance: NA
CDR3aa: CASSPTTGGNQPQHF
CDR3nt: TGTGCCAGCAGCCCCACGACAGGGGGGAATCAGCCCCAGCATTTT

d_gene: NA
v_gene: TRBV25-1
j_gene: TRBJ2-1
abundance: NA
CDR3aa: CASSVTGSSYNEQFF
CDR3nt: TGTGCCAGCAGTGTGACAGGCAGCTCCTACAATGAGCAGTTCTTC

d_gene: TRBD1
v_gene: TRBV5-6
j_gene: TRBJ1-5
abundance: NA
CDR3aa: CASSFRGGLQPQHF
CDR3nt: TGTGCCAGCAGCTTCCGAGGGGGCCTACAGCCCCAGCATTTT

d_gene: TRBD2
v_gene: TRBV9
j_gene: TRBJ2-3
abundance: NA
CDR3aa: CASSVAPGRTDTQYF
CDR3nt: TGTGCCAGCAGCGTAGCCCCCGGGAGGACAGATACGCAGTATTTT

d_gene: TRBD2
v_gene: TRBV7-9
j_gene: TRBJ2-5
abundance: once
CDR3aa: CASSLASGSGSMETQYF
CDR3nt: TGTGCCAGCAGCTTAGCCTCGGGTAGCGGGAGTATGGAGACCCAGTACTTC

d_gene: TRBD2
v_gene: TRBV11-3
j_gene: TRBJ2-2
abundance: NA
CDR3aa: CASSLGGRGTGELFF
CDR3nt: TGTGCCAGCAGCTTAGGCGGGAGGGGGACCGGGGAGCTGTTTTTT

d_gene: NA
v_gene: TRBV7-2
j_gene: TRBJ2-7
abundance: NA
CDR3aa: CASSLAPNRAPYEQYF
CDR3nt: TGTGCCAGCAGCTTAGCCCCAAACAGGGCGCCCTACGAGCAGTACTTC

d_gene: NA
v_gene: TRBV7-9
j_gene: TRBJ1-6
abundance: once
CDR3aa: CASSFPPGRGSDSPLHF
CDR3nt: TGTGCCAGCAGCTTTCCCCCCGGCAGGGGTAGTGATTCACCCCTCCACTTT